This TCR beta chain was recorded in a study of control samples from healthy donors and cancer patients (dated by TCRdb to 2020 to 2021). On this clone: Its antigen specificity is not known. Qualities for individual bases were not recorded, and no much larger clone is one base off.

The library relied on the immunoSEQ multiplex PCR assay. Not all clones reach the TCRdb copy of this immuneACCESS table, which keeps in-frame sequences only. Checked studies attribute under half of the gap to unresolved V genes and leave the rest unexplained. Recorded for this sample are fewer than 200,000 clones; approximately 96% of them occurred a single time. The ten largest account for approximately 1% of the sample. Specimen: blood. The sequence derives from a woman aged 30 to 39 in good health.

CDR3 loop: CASAGDRVVGGEQYF. The sequence in DNA is TGTGCCAGCGCCGGTGACAGGGTGGTGGGCGGCGAGCAGTACTTC. Recombination joined TRBV28 with TRBJ2-7, with 7 bases aligning to TRBD1. Looking up the germline V gene yields CDR1 MDHEN and CDR2 SYDVKM. V is cut back by 8 bases and J by 6 bases, with 16 bases in the junction unmatched. The CDR3 runs 15 residues from the cysteine to the phenylalanine. The sequence is cut down to CDR3 DNA, 45 bases in frame from base 1.